The rows below give T cell receptor beta chains drawn from one sample of a study of T-cell reconstitution after alpha-beta-depleted transplantation in children. TCRdb reanalysed the PCR reads using MiXCR and keeps one entry per CDR3 protein. The sample has approximately 650,000 distinct CDR3 sequences, 10% to 15% seen once. Here the sequenced sample was PBMCs, taken before TCRalphabeta/CD19-depleted stem cell transplant. The source of these receptors is a girl aged 2-15 years with congenital amegakaryocytic thrombocytopenia, due to receive a stem cell transplant. The CDR3 runs from the conserved cysteine through the conserved F or W.

j_call: TRBJ2-5; v_call: TRBV15; cdr3_length: 17; cdr3_aa: CATSDPGLVGKKETQYF
j_call: TRBJ2-1; v_call: TRBV25-1; cdr3_length: 16; cdr3_aa: CASSEFGGASYNEQFF
j_call: TRBJ2-1; v_call: TRBV18; cdr3_length: 16; cdr3_aa: CASAGTSASSYNEQFF
j_call: TRBJ2-1; v_call: TRBV19; cdr3_length: 17; cdr3_aa: CASSIVGGLAGYNEQFF
j_call: TRBJ2-5; v_call: TRBV5-4; cdr3_length: 13; cdr3_aa: CASSLTAEETQYF
j_call: TRBJ2-2; v_call: TRBV7-9; cdr3_length: 17; cdr3_aa: CASRKRQGRGNTGELFF
j_call: TRBJ2-1; v_call: TRBV20-1; cdr3_length: 13; cdr3_aa: CSARGAEGNEQFF
j_call: TRBJ2-1; v_call: TRBV20-1; cdr3_length: 14; cdr3_aa: CSARRTGAANEQFF
j_call: TRBJ2-1; v_call: TRBV10-1; cdr3_length: 14; cdr3_aa: CASSESPASDEQFF
j_call: TRBJ2-7; v_call: TRBV28; cdr3_length: 12; cdr3_aa: CASRDSPYEQYF
j_call: TRBJ2-7; v_call: TRBV10-3; cdr3_length: 13; cdr3_aa: CAISGYVEPEQYF
j_call: TRBJ2-7; v_call: TRBV5-1; cdr3_length: 15; cdr3_aa: CASSLVGTTSYEQYF
j_call: TRBJ1-2; v_call: TRBV5-5; cdr3_length: 14; cdr3_aa: CASSFTGANYGYTF
j_call: TRBJ2-1; v_call: TRBV7-2; cdr3_length: 14; cdr3_aa: CASSLGQQNNEQFF
j_call: TRBJ2-7; v_call: TRBV18; cdr3_length: 14; cdr3_aa: CASSPTGGKYEQYF
j_call: TRBJ2-1; v_call: TRBV12-3/TRBV12-4; cdr3_length: 12; cdr3_aa: CASRGTIGEQFF
j_call: TRBJ2-7; v_call: TRBV27; cdr3_length: 14; cdr3_aa: CASSRLAGGNEQYF
j_call: TRBJ2-5; v_call: TRBV5-5; cdr3_length: 12; cdr3_aa: CASSVEGETQYF
j_call: TRBJ2-7; v_call: TRBV5-1; cdr3_length: 14; cdr3_aa: CASREALGTYEQYF
j_call: TRBJ2-7; v_call: TRBV21-1; cdr3_length: 15; cdr3_aa: CASSTTSGRAYEQYF
j_call: TRBJ2-1; v_call: TRBV20-1; cdr3_length: 14; cdr3_aa: CSASTGTGSDEQFF
j_call: TRBJ2-3; v_call: TRBV29-1; cdr3_length: 11; cdr3_aa: CSVFSTDTQYF
j_call: TRBJ1-1; v_call: TRBV20-1; cdr3_length: 13; cdr3_aa: CSARRGGRTEAFF
j_call: TRBJ2-2; v_call: TRBV10-2; cdr3_length: 13; cdr3_aa: CASIDRATGELFF
j_call: TRBJ2-1; v_call: TRBV10-3; cdr3_length: 13; cdr3_aa: CAISSASDTEQFF
j_call: TRBJ2-5; v_call: TRBV20-1; cdr3_length: 13; cdr3_aa: CSATIAGQETQYF
j_call: TRBJ2-2; v_call: TRBV20-1; cdr3_length: 12; cdr3_aa: CSARVGAGELFF
j_call: TRBJ1-1; v_call: TRBV3-1; cdr3_length: 13; cdr3_aa: CASSHNGETEAFF
j_call: TRBJ2-5; v_call: TRBV12-3/TRBV12-4; cdr3_length: 14; cdr3_aa: CASGEAGNQETQYF
j_call: TRBJ2-1; v_call: TRBV7-6; cdr3_length: 14; cdr3_aa: CASSLIPDYNEQFF
j_call: TRBJ1-1; v_call: TRBV29-1; cdr3_length: 13; cdr3_aa: CSVCPGAATEAFF